Below are 2 T cell receptor beta chains sequenced from a single sample in a study of response to subunit inactivated influenza vaccine (dated by TCRdb to about 2018). The library relied on RT-PCR. Sequencing was performed on an Illumina HiSeq 2500. The public sequencing data were trimmed at Q25 with fastp and processed into clonotypes with MiXCR by TCRdb, which kept only in-frame beta chains. Identical CDR3 protein sequences are pooled into one entry, listed with their most common genes and DNA. The sample includes roughly 780,000 distinct CDR3 sequences, with approximately 17% observed a single time. The leading ten clones occupy roughly a tenth of the sample. The sequenced sample was PBMCs from blood, obtained around 5 days after vaccination. The source of these receptors is a man in his fifties who received an inactivated influenza vaccine. Donor details come from another sample of the same person, matched by shared clones.

This chain joins TRBV6-4 and TRBJ2-3, with D possibly matching TRBD2 (7 bases). The germline gives CDR1 MRHNA, CDR2 SNTAGT. This CDR3 region has 14 residues. The V and J ends lost 5 bases and 4 bases respectively, with 13 bases between them. The CDR3 protein is CASSLGGPPDTQYF. DNA for the CDR3: TGTGCCAGCAGTCTGGGGGGGCCACCAGATACGCAGTATTTT.

The chain is built from TRBV25-1 and TRBJ1-4; D is ambiguous. The CDR3 has 15 amino acids. V lost 6 bases to trimming and J lost 3 bases, with 14 bases between them. From germline, CDR1 is MGHDK and CDR2 SYGVNS. CDR3 nucleotide sequence: TGTGCCAGCAGCCCGTGGACGGATGCTAATGAAAAACTGTTTTTT. It is translated as CASSPWTDANEKLFF.